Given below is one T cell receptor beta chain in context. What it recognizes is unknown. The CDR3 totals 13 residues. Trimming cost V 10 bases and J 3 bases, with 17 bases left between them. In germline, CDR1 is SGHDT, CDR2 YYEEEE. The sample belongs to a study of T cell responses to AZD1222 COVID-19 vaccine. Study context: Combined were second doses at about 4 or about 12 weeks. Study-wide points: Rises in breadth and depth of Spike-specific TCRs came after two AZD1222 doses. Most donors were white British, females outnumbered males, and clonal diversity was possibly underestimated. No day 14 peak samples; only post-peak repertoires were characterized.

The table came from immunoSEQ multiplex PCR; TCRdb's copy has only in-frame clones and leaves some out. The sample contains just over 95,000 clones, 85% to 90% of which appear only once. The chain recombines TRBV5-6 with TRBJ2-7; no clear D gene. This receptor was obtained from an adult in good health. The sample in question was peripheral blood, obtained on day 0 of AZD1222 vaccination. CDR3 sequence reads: CARARGYYYEQYF. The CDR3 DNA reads TGTGCCCGGGCGCGCGGTTACTACTACGAGCAGTACTTC.